The 6 T cell receptor beta chains reported below all come from one sample, sequenced in a study of blood T cell repertoires in COVID-19. Using immunoSEQ multiplex PCR, the repertoire was profiled, and TCRdb retains in-frame clones only, with some absent. The sample has hundreds of thousands of clones, 80% to 90% seen once; the top ten hold 6% to 7%. Source material: peripheral blood. Receptors originate from a woman aged 45-65 years with COVID-19, enrolled during active disease.

The gene calls are TRBV24-1 and TRBJ2-1; 7 bases align to TRBD2. This CDR3 is built from 11 residues. Trimming removed 5 bases from V and 9 bases from J; junction bases left unmatched: 0. Germline lookup yields CDR1 KGHDR and CDR2 SFDVKD. The CDR3 sequence is CATSGGGEQFF. The DNA of the CDR3 is TGTGCCACCAGTGGGGGGGGTGAGCAGTTCTTC.

The chain carries TRBV21-1 and TRBJ2-7; the tabulated D call, TRBD2, remains unverified against the DNA. TRBV21-1 is an annotated pseudogene. The CDR3 totals 17 residues. The CDR3 DNA sequence: TGTGCCAGCAGCAAAGAGACTAGCGGGAACAAGGCCTACGAGCAGTACTTC. Residues: CASSKETSGNKAYEQYF.

The CDR3 DNA follows: TGTGCCAGCAGCCGAGCGGGAGCGGGTGGAGAGACCCAGTACTTC. Its translation is CASSRAGAGGETQYF. The V call is TRBV6-5, the J call TRBJ2-5; the match to TRBD2 covers 8 bases. Looked up from germline, CDR1 is MNHEY and CDR2 is SVGAGI. The ends lost 6 bases at V and 4 bases at J; junction bases unmatched: 10. This CDR3 spans 15 amino acids.

V and J are TRBV3-1 (or the pseudogene TRBV3-2) and TRBJ2-7, with D tentatively TRBD2 (6 bases). V lost 0 bases and J lost 1, with 16 bases in between. CDR3 length: 17 amino acids. Germline CDR1 is LGHDT and CDR2 is YNNKEL (reference sequence). In DNA form, the CDR3 reads TGTGCCAGCAGCCAAGATTTATCCAGCGGGCTATCCTACGAGCAGTACTTC. Residues: CASSQDLSSGLSYEQYF.

V usage is TRBV5-8 and J usage is TRBJ2-7; 8 bases match TRBD2. The CDR3 is 15 residues long. CDR1 and CDR2 from the germline V gene are SGHTS and YDEGEE. V shed 4 bases, J shed 4 bases, and the junction held 10 bases outside the gene matches. CDR3 nucleotides: TGTGCCAGCAGCCGACGGACTAGCAGCTTGTACGAGCAGTACTTC. Its protein product is CASSRRTSSLYEQYF.

This clone has only a few counts. The chain links TRBV5-1 to TRBJ1-4; TRBD1 matches at 9 bases. CDR3 length equals 18 residues. The germline CDR1 and CDR2 sequences are SGHRS and YFSETQ. J lost 3 bases, V lost 4 bases, and 13 bases had no gene match. CDR3 bases: TGCGCCAGCAGCCCGGACAGGGGTGGGGTCGGAGCTAATGAAAAACTGTTTTTT. Protein: CASSPDRGGVGANEKLFF. The whole variable domain, filled in from reference TRBV5-1 and TRBJ1-4, reads KAGVTQTPRYLIKTRGQQVTLSCSPISGHRSVSWYQQTPGQGLQFLFEYFSETQRNKGNFPGRFSGRQFSNSRSEMNVSTLELGDSALYLCASSPDRGGVGANEKLFFGSGTQLSVL.